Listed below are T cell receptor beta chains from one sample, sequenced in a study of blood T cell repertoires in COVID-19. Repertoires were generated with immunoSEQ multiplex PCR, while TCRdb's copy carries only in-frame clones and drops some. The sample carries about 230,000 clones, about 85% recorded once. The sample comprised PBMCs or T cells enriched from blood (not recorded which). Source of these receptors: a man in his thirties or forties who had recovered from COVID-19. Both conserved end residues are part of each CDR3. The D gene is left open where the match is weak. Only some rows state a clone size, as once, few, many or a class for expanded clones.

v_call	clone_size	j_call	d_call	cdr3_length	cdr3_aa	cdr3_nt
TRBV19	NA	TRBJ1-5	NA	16	CASSIARMRVSGPQHF	TGTGCCAGTAGTATAGCGCGGATGCGGGTTTCGGGTCCCCAGCATTTT
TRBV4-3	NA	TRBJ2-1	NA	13	CASSQKPRNEQFF	TGCGCCAGCAGCCAAAAACCGCGGAATGAGCAGTTCTTC
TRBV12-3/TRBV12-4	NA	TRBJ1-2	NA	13	CASSFQDNYGYTF	TGTGCCAGCAGTTTTCAGGATAACTATGGCTACACCTTC
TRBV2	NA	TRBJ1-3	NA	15	CASSGQTRSGNTIYF	TGTGCCAGCAGTGGACAGACCCGCTCTGGAAACACCATATATTTT
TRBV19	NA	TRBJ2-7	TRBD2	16	CATAVELASGGYEQYF	TGTGCCACTGCCGTCGAACTGGCTAGCGGGGGATACGAGCAGTACTTC
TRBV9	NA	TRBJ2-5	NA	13	CASSVTRWETQYF	TGTGCCAGCAGCGTGACTAGGTGGGAGACCCAGTACTTC
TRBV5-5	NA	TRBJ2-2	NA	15	CASSLARTNTGELFF	TGTGCCAGCAGCTTGGCCAGGACGAACACCGGGGAGCTGTTTTTT
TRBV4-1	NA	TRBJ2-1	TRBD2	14	CASSQVLAGGEQFF	TGCGCCAGCAGCCAAGTACTAGCGGGAGGTGAGCAGTTCTTC
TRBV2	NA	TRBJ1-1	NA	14	CASKRQHMNTEAFF	TGTGCCAGCAAACGACAGCACATGAACACTGAAGCTTTCTTT
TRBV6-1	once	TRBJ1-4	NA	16	CASSERRGGGNEKLFF	TGTGCCAGCAGTGAAAGGCGGGGCGGGGGAAATGAAAAACTGTTTTTT
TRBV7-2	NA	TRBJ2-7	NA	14	CASSLAGWSHEQYF	TGTGCCAGCAGCTTAGCTGGGTGGAGCCACGAGCAGTACTTC
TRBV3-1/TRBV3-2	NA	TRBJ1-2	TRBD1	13	CASSQGTGAGYTF	TGTGCCAGCAGCCAGGGAACAGGGGCAGGCTACACCTTC
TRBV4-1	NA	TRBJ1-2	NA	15	CASSRSLSGNYGYTF	TGCGCCAGCAGCCGCTCTCTTTCGGGGAACTATGGCTACACCTTC
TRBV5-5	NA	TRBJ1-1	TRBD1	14	CASSRTGARTEAFF	TGTGCCAGCAGTCGGACAGGGGCTCGCACTGAAGCTTTCTTT
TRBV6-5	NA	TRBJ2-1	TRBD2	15	CASTLYDGGYNEQFF	TGTGCCAGCACCCTTTATGACGGGGGGTACAATGAGCAGTTCTTC
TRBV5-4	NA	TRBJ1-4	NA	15	CASSSKSGLLEKLFF	TGTGCCAGCAGCTCAAAAAGTGGCTTGCTTGAAAAACTGTTTTTT
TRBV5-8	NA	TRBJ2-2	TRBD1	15	CASSATGQTWGELFF	TGTGCCAGCAGCGCTACGGGACAGACATGGGGGGAGCTGTTTTTT
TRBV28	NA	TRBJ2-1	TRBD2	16	CASSMTSGPSYNEQFF	TGTGCCAGCAGTATGACTAGCGGACCGTCCTACAATGAGCAGTTCTTC
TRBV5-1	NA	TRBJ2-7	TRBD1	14	CASSFRDSAYEQYF	TGCGCCAGCAGCTTCCGGGACAGCGCCTACGAGCAGTACTTC
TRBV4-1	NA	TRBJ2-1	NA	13	CASSQAGDNEQFF	TGCGCCAGCAGCCAAGCAGGGGACAATGAGCAGTTCTTC
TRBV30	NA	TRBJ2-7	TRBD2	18	CAWSASGRALDRYYEQYF	TGTGCCTGGAGTGCTAGCGGGAGGGCCCTAGACCGTTACTACGAGCAGTACTTC
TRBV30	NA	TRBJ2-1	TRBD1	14	CAWVDDRGPNEQFF	TGTGCCTGGGTGGACGACAGGGGCCCCAATGAGCAGTTCTTC
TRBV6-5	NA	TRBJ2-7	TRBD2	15	CASSYSTSGAYEQYF	TGTGCCAGCAGTTACTCCACTAGCGGGGCCTACGAGCAGTACTTC
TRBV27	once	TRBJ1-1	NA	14	CASSLSGVGTEAFF	TGTGCCAGCAGTTTGTCCGGGGTGGGCACTGAAGCTTTCTTT
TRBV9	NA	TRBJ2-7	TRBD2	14	CASSRLAGIYEQYF	TGTGCCAGCAGCCGACTAGCGGGGATCTACGAGCAGTACTTC
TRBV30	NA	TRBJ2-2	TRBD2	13	CAWSRGGSEELFF	TGTGCCTGGAGCCGCGGGGGGAGCGAGGAGCTGTTTTTT
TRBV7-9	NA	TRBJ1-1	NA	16	CASSRPPELANTEAFF	TGTGCCAGCAGCCGTCCCCCAGAACTAGCGAACACTGAAGCTTTCTTT
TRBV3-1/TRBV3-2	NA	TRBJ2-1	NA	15	CASSQEPGPYNEQFF	TGTGCCAGCAGCCAAGAGCCAGGGCCCTACAATGAGCAGTTCTTC
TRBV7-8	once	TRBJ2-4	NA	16	CASSLVGRQAKNIQYF	TGTGCCAGCAGCTTAGTCGGTCGCCAAGCCAAAAACATTCAGTACTTC